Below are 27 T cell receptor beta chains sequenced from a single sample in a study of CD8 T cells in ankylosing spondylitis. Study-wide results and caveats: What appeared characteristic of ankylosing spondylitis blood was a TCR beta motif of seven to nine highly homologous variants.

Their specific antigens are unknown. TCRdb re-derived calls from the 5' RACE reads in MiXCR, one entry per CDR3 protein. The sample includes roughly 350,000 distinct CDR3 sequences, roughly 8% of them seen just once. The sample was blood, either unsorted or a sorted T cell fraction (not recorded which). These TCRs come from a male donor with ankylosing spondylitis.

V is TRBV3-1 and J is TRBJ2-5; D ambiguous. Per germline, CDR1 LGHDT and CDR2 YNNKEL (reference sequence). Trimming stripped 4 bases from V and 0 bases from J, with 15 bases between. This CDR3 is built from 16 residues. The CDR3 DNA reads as TGTGCCAGCAGCCCCCGGGCGGTGAATTACCAAGAGACCCAGTACTTC. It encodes CASSPRAVNYQETQYF.

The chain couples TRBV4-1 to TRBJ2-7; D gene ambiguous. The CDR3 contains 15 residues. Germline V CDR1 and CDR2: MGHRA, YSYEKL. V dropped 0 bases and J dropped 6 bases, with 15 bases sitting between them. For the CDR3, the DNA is TGCGCCAGCAGCCAAGAGGCTCGTCGATCCACCGAGCAGTACTTC. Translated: CASSQEARRSTEQYF.

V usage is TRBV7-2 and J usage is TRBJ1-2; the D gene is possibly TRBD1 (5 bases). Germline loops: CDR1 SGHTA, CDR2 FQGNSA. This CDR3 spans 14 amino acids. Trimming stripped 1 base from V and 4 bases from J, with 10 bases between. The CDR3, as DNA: TGTGCCAGCAGCTTAGATTGGGACGCCTATGGCTACACCTTC. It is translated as CASSLDWDAYGYTF.

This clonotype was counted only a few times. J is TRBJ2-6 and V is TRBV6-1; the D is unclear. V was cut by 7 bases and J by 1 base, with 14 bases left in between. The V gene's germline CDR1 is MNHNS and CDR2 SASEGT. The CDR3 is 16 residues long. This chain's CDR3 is CASTGPTESGANVLTF. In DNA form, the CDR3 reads TGTGCCAGCACCGGGCCTACGGAATCTGGGGCCAACGTCCTGACTTTC.

CDR3 loop: CASSPHNAQGTQYF. CDR3 nucleotides: TGTGCCAGCAGCCCCCACAACGCCCAGGGAACCCAGTACTTC. The chain has TRBV7-9 and TRBJ2-5; possibly TRBD1 for D (5 bases). The CDR3 runs to 14 residues. Germline CDR1 reads SEHNR; CDR2 reads FQNEAQ (reference sequence). Trimming left V 5 bases short and J 8 bases short, with 18 bases between. Together with reference TRBV7-9 and TRBJ2-5, the CDR3 gives the full variable domain: DTGVSQNPRHKITKRGQNVTFRCDPISEHNRLYWYRQTLGQGPEFLTYFQNEAQLEKSRLLSDRFSAERPKGSFSTLEIQRTEQGDSAMYLCASSPHNAQGTQYFGPGTRLLVL.

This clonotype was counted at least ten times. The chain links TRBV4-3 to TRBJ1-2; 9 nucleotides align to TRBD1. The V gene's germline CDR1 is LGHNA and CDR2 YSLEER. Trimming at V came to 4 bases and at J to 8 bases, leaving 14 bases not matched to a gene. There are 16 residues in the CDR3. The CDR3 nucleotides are TGCGCCAGCAGCCCAAACGGGGACACAGGGGGCCCGGGCTACACCTTC. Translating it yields CASSPNGDTGGPGYTF.

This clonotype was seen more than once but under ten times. The CDR3 sequence is CATSVFLQGIEEQFF. DNA for the CDR3: TGTGCCACCAGTGTCTTCTTACAGGGGATAGAGGAGCAGTTCTTC. The V call is TRBV24-1, the J call TRBJ2-1, with 7 bases aligning to TRBD1. The CDR3 sequence is 15 residues long. Germline V gene sequence: CDR1 KGHDR, CDR2 SFDVKD. V lost 5 bases to trimming and J lost 10 bases; unmatched junction nucleotides: 13.

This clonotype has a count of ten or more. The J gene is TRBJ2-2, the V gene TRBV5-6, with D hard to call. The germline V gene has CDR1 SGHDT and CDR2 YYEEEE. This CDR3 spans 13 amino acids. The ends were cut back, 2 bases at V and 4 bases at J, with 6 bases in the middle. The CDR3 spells CASSFIATGELFF. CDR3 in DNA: TGTGCCAGCAGCTTTATCGCCACCGGGGAGCTGTTTTTT.

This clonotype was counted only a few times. The CDR3 sequence: CASSQDAGLGYTF. The CDR3 DNA reads TGTGCCAGCAGCCAAGACGCGGGGCTTGGCTACACCTTC. This chain connects TRBV9 to TRBJ1-2, with D possibly matching TRBD1 (5 bases). V lost 4 bases and J lost 7, with 14 bases in between. Germline values: CDR1 SGDLS, CDR2 YYNGEE. CDR3 length: 13 residues. Looking up the rest from reference TRBV9 and TRBJ1-2 gives the full variable domain: DSGVTQTPKHLITATGQRVTLRCSPRSGDLSVYWYQQSLDQGLQFLIQYYNGEERAKGNILERFSAQQFPDLHSELNLSSLELGDSALYFCASSQDAGLGYTFGSGTRLTVV.

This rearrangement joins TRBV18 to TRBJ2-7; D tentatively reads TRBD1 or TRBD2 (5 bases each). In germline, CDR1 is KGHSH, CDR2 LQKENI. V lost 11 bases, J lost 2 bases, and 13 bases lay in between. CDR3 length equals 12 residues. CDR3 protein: CAAGTATYEQYF. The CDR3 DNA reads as TGTGCCGCCGGGACGGCAACCTACGAGCAGTACTTC.

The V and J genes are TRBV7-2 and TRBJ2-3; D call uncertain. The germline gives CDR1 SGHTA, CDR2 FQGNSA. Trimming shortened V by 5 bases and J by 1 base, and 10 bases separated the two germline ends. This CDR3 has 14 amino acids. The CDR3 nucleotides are TGTGCCAGCAGCCCAGCCCTTCGCACAGATACGCAGTATTTT. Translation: CASSPALRTDTQYF.

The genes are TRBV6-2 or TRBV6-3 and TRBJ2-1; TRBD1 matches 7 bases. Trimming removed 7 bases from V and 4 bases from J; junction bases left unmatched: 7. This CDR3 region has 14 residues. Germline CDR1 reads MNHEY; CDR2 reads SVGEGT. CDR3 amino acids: CASTPGQFYNEQFF. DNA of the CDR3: TGTGCCAGCACCCCGGGACAGTTTTACAATGAGCAGTTCTTC.

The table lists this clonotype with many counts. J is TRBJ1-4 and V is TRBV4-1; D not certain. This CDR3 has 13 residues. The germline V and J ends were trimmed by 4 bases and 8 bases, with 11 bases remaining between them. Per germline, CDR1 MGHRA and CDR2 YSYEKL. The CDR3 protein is CASSPPGVEKLFF. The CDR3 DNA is TGCGCCAGCAGCCCCCCCGGGGTGGAAAAACTGTTTTTT.

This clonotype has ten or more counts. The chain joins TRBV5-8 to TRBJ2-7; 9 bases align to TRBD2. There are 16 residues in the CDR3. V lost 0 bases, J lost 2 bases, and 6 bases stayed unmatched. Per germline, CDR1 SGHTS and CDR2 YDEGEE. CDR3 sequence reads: CASSLARLAGTYEQYF. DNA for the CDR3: TGTGCCAGCAGCTTGGCCCGGCTAGCGGGAACCTACGAGCAGTACTTC.

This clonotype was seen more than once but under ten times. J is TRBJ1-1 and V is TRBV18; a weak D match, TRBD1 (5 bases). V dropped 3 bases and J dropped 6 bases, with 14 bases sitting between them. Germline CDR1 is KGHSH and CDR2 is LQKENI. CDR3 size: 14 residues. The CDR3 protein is CASSPQGIGSEAFF. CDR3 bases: TGTGCCAGCTCACCCCAGGGAATCGGATCTGAAGCTTTCTTT.

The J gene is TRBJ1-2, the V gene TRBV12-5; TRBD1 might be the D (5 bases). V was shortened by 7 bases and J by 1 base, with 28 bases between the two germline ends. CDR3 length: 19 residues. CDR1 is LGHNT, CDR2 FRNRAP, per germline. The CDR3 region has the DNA TGTGCTAGTGTTCCCGTTGGTCGAGAGGGGAAGGGCCTTAACTATGGCTACACCTTC. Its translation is CASVPVGREGKGLNYGYTF.

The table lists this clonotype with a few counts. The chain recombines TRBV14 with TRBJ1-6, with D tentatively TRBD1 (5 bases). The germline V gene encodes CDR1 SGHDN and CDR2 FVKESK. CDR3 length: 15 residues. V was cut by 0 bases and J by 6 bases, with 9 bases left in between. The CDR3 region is CASSQERQGNSPLHF. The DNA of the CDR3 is TGTGCCAGCAGCCAAGAACGGCAGGGTAATTCACCCCTCCACTTT.

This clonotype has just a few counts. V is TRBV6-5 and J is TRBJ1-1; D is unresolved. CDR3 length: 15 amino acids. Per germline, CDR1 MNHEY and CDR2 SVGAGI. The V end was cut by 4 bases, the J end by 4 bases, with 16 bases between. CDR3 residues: CASSLRATGGTEAFF. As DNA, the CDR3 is TGTGCCAGCAGTTTGCGGGCCACCGGAGGCACTGAAGCTTTCTTT.

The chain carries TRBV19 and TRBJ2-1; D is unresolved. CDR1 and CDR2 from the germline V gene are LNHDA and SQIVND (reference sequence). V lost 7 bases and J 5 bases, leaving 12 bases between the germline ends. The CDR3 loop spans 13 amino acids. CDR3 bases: TGTGCCAGTACAAACAGCTATAACAATGAGCAGTTCTTC. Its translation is CASTNSYNNEQFF. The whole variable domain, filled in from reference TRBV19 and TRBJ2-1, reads DGGITQSPKYLFRKEGQNVTLSCEQNLNHDAMYWYRQDPGQGLRLIYYSQIVNDFQKGDIAEGYSVSREKKESFPLTVTSAQKNPTAFYLCASTNSYNNEQFFGPGTRLTVL.

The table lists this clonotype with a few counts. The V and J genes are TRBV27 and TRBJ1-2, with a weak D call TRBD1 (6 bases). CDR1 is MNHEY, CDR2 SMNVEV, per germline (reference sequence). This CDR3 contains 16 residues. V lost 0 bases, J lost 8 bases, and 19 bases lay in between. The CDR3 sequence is CASSLSVGDTLGGYTF. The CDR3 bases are TGTGCCAGCAGTTTATCAGTAGGGGACACATTAGGGGGCTACACCTTC.

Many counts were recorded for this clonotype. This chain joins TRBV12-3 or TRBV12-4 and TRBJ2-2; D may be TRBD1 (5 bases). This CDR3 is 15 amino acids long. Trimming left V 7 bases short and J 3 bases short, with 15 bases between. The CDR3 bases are TGTGCCAGCAAGCGTAGGGGCCTAGACACCGGGGAGCTGTTTTTT. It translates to CASKRRGLDTGELFF.

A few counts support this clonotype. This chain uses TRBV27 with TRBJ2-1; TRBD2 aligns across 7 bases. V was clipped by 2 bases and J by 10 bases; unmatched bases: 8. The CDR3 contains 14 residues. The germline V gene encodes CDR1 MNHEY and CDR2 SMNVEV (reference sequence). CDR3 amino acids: CASSLAGEYREQFF. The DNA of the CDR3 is TGTGCCAGCAGTTTAGCGGGAGAGTATAGGGAGCAGTTCTTC.

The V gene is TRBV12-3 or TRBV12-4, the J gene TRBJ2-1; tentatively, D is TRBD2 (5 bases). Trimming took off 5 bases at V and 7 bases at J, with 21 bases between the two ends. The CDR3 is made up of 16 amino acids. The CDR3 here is CASSLRSSRSGNEQFF. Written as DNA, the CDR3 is TGTGCCAGCAGTCTCCGTTCTAGCCGGAGTGGTAATGAGCAGTTCTTC.

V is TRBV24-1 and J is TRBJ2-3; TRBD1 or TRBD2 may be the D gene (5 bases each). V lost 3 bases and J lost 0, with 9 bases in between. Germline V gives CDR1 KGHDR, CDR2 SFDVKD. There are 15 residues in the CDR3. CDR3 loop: CATSDPGTSTDTQYF. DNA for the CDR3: TGTGCCACCAGTGATCCAGGGACCAGCACAGATACGCAGTATTTT.

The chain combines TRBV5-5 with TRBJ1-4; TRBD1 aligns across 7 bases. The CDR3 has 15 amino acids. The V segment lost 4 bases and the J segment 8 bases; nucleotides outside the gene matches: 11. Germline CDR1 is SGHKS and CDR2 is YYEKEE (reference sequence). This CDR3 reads CASSETGATGEKLFF. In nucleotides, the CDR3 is TGTGCCAGCAGCGAAACAGGGGCGACAGGGGAAAAACTGTTTTTT.

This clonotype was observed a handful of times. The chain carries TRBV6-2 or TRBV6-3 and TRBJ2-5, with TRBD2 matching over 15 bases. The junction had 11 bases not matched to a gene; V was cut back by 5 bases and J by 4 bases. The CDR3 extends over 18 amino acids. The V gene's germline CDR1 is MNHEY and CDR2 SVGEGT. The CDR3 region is CASSTPGLAGGFGETQYF. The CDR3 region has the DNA TGTGCCAGCAGTACGCCCGGACTAGCGGGAGGGTTTGGAGAGACCCAGTACTTC.

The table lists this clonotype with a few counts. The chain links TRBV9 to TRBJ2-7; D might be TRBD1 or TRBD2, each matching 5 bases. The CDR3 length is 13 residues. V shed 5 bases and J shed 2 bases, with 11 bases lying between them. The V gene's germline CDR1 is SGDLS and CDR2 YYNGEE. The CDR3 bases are TGTGCCAGCAGACGGGACGGGACCTACGAGCAGTACTTC. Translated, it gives CASRRDGTYEQYF.